The source of this TCR beta chain is a study of T cell responses to AZD1222 COVID-19 vaccine. This table comes from immunoSEQ multiplex PCR, and its TCRdb copy is limited to in-frame clones, with some not included. This sample carries about 130,000 clones, 93% of them seen once, and the ten largest clones take under 4%. Broader study findings: Females outnumbered males among donors, who were mostly white British; clonal diversity was possibly underestimated.

Per germline, CDR1 LNHDA and CDR2 SQIVND (reference sequence). V lost 1 base, J lost 8 bases, and 5 bases stayed unmatched. The CDR3 has 15 amino acids. Turning to this clone: Its antigen is undetermined.

Source: peripheral blood, taken on day 0 of AZD1222 vaccination. This sequence joins TRBV19 and TRBJ2-6; the match to TRBD1 covers 7 bases. This TCR derives from an adult in good health. CDR3 nucleotides: TGTGCCAGTAGTATAGGGCAGGGGGACACCAACGTCCTGACTTTC. It translates to CASSIGQGDTNVLTF.